A single sample is the source of the 25 T cell receptor beta chains below, sequenced in a study of CD8+ T cells in alopecia areata (dated by TCRdb to 2016 to 2019). The library was produced with the immunoSEQ multiplex PCR assay. RNA was extracted from all samples and reverse transcribed into cDNA as template for TCR sequencing. TCRdb limited this immuneACCESS table to in-frame rearrangements with V and J called. A share of clones is missing; checked studies link under half to unresolved V genes, and the rest is unexplained. The sample data list about 150,000 clones, and more than 45% of these were observed just once. In total, the top ten clones hold roughly a fifth of the sample. What this sample's time point label stands for: baseline before oral tofacitinib. The sample in question was CD8+ T cells sorted from blood, obtained at week 0. The receptors were sampled from a human donor with alopecia areata.

This clone was observed a few times. The V and J genes are TRBV30 and TRBJ1-4; 7 positions agree with TRBD1. V was clipped by 1 base and J by 0 bases; unmatched bases: 2. Germline V gene lookup returns CDR1 GTSNPN and CDR2 SVGIG (reference sequence). The CDR3 is 15 residues long. The DNA of the CDR3 is TGTGCCTGGAGTGACGGGACAGCAACTAATGAAAAACTGTTTTTT. Translated: CAWSDGTATNEKLFF.

The chain employs TRBV29-1 and TRBJ1-1; TRBD1 is a possible D gene (6 bases). V lost 7 bases and J 0 bases, leaving 12 bases between the germline ends. The CDR3 runs 13 residues. From germline, CDR1 is SQVTM and CDR2 ANQGSEA. DNA for the CDR3: TGCAGCGGCATACAGGGCTTGAACACTGAAGCTTTCTTT. It is translated as CSGIQGLNTEAFF.

This clone appeared a few times. V is TRBV10-3 and J is TRBJ1-1; D gene unclear. The CDR3 consists of 15 residues. Per the germline V gene, CDR1 is ENHRY and CDR2 is SYGVKD. The V and J ends lost 0 bases and 5 bases respectively, with 13 bases between them. The CDR3 nucleotides are TGTGCCATCAGTGAGTCTAGGGCAGGAGATACTGAAGCTTTCTTT. This gives the protein CAISESRAGDTEAFF.

This clone was seen a handful of times. The chain is built from TRBV4-3 and TRBJ2-5, with D possibly being TRBD2 (6 bases). CDR3 length equals 14 residues. Germline V gives CDR1 LGHNA, CDR2 YSLEER. V lost 4 bases and J lost 0, with 9 bases in between. The CDR3 nucleotides are TGCGCCAGCAGCCCGGGGGTGAACCAAGAGACCCAGTACTTC. This encodes CASSPGVNQETQYF.

The chain employs TRBV7-8 and TRBJ2-3; TRBD1 is a possible D gene (5 bases). V was cut by 8 bases and J by 2 bases, with 17 bases left in between. Germline CDR1 is SGHVS and CDR2 is FQNEAQ. This CDR3 is built from 15 residues. CDR3 amino acids: CASLEGQDFTDTQYF. CDR3 in DNA: TGTGCCAGCTTGGAAGGACAAGACTTCACAGATACGCAGTATTTT. Drawing the rest from reference TRBV7-8 and TRBJ2-3, the complete variable domain is GAGVSQSPRYKVAKRGQDVALRCDPISGHVSLFWYQQALGQGPEFLTYFQNEAQLDKSGLPSDRFFAERPEGSVSTLKIQRTQQEDSAVYLCASLEGQDFTDTQYFGPGTRLTVL.

The chain couples TRBV30 to TRBJ1-1; D is unresolved. This CDR3 is built from 12 residues. Looked up from germline, CDR1 is GTSNPN and CDR2 is SVGIG (reference sequence). The V end was cut by 5 bases, the J end by 0 bases, with 7 bases between. This chain's CDR3 is CAWAEMNTEAFF. CDR3 nucleotides: TGTGCCTGGGCAGAGATGAACACTGAAGCTTTCTTT.

The chain recombines TRBV4-3 with TRBJ1-6, with D possibly being TRBD1 (5 bases). Between the trimmed V and J ends, which lost 0 bases and 8 bases, there was a span of 17 bases. The length of the CDR3 is 17 residues. Germline V CDR1 and CDR2: LGHNA, YSLEER. The CDR3 reads CASSQDQGEGIDSPLHF. The CDR3 DNA is TGCGCCAGCAGCCAAGACCAGGGAGAAGGGATCGATTCACCCCTCCACTTT.

The rearrangement links TRBV11-3 to TRBJ1-1; D unresolved. V was clipped by 5 bases and J by 5 bases, with 12 bases between them. Germline loops: CDR1 SGHNT, CDR2 YENEEA. The CDR3 loop spans 13 amino acids. For the CDR3, the DNA is TGTGCCAGCAGCCCTCGGTTGGGGACTGAAGCTTTCTTT. Translating gives CASSPRLGTEAFF. Full variable domain (missing parts from reference TRBV11-3 and TRBJ1-1): EAGVVQSPRYKIIEKKQPVAFWCNPISGHNTLYWYLQNLGQGPELLIRYENEEAVDDSQLPKDRFSAERLKGVDSTLKIQPAELGDSAVYLCASSPRLGTEAFFGQGTRLTVV.

The chain carries TRBV7-8 and TRBJ2-4; 10 bases agree with TRBD2. Trimming at V came to 5 bases and at J to 3 bases, leaving 7 bases not matched to a gene. CDR1 is SGHVS, CDR2 FQNEAQ, per germline. The CDR3 is 16 residues long. The CDR3 is CASSQSGGAYKNIQYF. As DNA, the CDR3 is TGTGCCAGCAGCCAAAGCGGGGGGGCCTACAAAAACATTCAGTACTTC. Supplemented by reference TRBV7-8 and TRBJ2-4, the full variable domain reads GAGVSQSPRYKVAKRGQDVALRCDPISGHVSLFWYQQALGQGPEFLTYFQNEAQLDKSGLPSDRFFAERPEGSVSTLKIQRTQQEDSAVYLCASSQSGGAYKNIQYFGAGTRLSVL.

This clone was detected only a few times. The V gene is TRBV9, the J gene TRBJ1-4, with 7 bases matching TRBD1. The CDR3 has 16 amino acids. After removal of 0 bases from V and 1 base from J, the junction contained 3 bases not matched to a gene. Germline values: CDR1 SGDLS, CDR2 YYNGEE. CDR3 nucleotide sequence: TGTGCCAGCAGCGTAGAAGGGGGCATAACTAATGAAAAACTGTTTTTT. It translates to CASSVEGGITNEKLFF.

This rearrangement joins TRBV27 to TRBJ2-1; 7 nucleotides line up with TRBD1. The germline gives CDR1 MNHEY, CDR2 SMNVEV (reference sequence). This CDR3 comprises 14 residues. V dropped 3 bases and J dropped 7; count of bases not matched to a gene: 6. For the CDR3, the DNA is TGTGCCAGCAGTTTCCGACAGGGTTGGAATGAGCAGTTCTTC. Translating it yields CASSFRQGWNEQFF.

The chain is built from TRBV29-1 and TRBJ1-1, with TRBD1 identical over 7 bases. This CDR3 spans 13 amino acids. The germline V gene encodes CDR1 SQVTM and CDR2 ANQGSEA. V trimming: 4 bases; J trimming: 12 bases; junction bases outside the gene matches: 14. This CDR3 is CSVAPSGTEVTFF. The CDR3 DNA reads as TGCAGCGTTGCCCCGTCTGGGACAGAGGTAACTTTCTTT.

The chain is built from TRBV27 and TRBJ1-1; the D is unclear. Looked up from germline, CDR1 is MNHEY and CDR2 is SMNVEV (reference sequence). Trimming removed 6 bases from V and 1 base from J, with 6 bases in between. The CDR3 is 12 amino acids. As DNA, the CDR3 is TGTGCCAGCAGGTTAGGGAACACTGAAGCTTTCTTT. Its translation: CASRLGNTEAFF.

This clone has more than one count but fewer than ten. The same CDR3 is also encoded by other DNA sequences in this sample. The chain employs TRBV11-2 and TRBJ2-3; D remains unclear. Germline V gives CDR1 SGHAT, CDR2 FQNNGV. Trimming took 4 bases from V and 6 from J, leaving 5 bases between them. The CDR3 sequence is 11 residues long. In nucleotides, the CDR3 is TGTGCCAGCAGCTCCCGGGATACGCAGTATTTT. This translates into CASSSRDTQYF.

This chain links TRBV4-3 with TRBJ2-3, with a possible D match to TRBD1 (5 bases). Trimming stripped 4 bases from V and 8 bases from J, with 13 bases between. The CDR3 is 13 residues long. From germline, CDR1 is LGHNA and CDR2 YSLEER. For the CDR3, the DNA is TGCGCCAGCAGCCGCGACAGCCTTAGTACGCAGTATTTT. This translates into CASSRDSLSTQYF.

This clone came up a few times. The chain employs TRBV27 and TRBJ2-7; 9 nucleotides line up with TRBD1. After removal of 6 bases from V and 2 bases from J, the junction contained 8 bases not matched to a gene. CDR1 MNHEY and CDR2 SMNVEV come from the germline V gene (reference sequence). CDR3 length equals 15 residues. The CDR3 spells CASRATGGKPYEQYF. CDR3 coding DNA: TGTGCCAGCAGGGCAACAGGGGGCAAACCCTACGAGCAGTACTTC.

The chain carries TRBV10-3 and TRBJ2-3; D is unresolved. Germline lookup yields CDR1 ENHRY and CDR2 SYGVKD. Trimming stripped 7 bases from V and 3 bases from J, with 14 bases between. The CDR3 consists of 14 residues. CDR3 in amino acids: CAINSQVGTDTQYF. The CDR3 DNA reads as TGTGCCATCAATTCCCAGGTTGGGACAGATACGCAGTATTTT.

Note on this clone: The sample carries other DNA sequences with the same CDR3. The J gene is TRBJ2-7, the V gene TRBV11-2; 9 bases fit TRBD1. The CDR3 runs to 14 residues. The V and J ends lost 5 bases and 4 bases, in that order; junction bases with no gene match: 6. Germline loops: CDR1 SGHAT, CDR2 FQNNGV. In DNA form, the CDR3 reads TGTGCCAGCAGCCTAGGGACAGGGTCATACGAGCAGTACTTC. It encodes CASSLGTGSYEQYF.

The J gene is TRBJ2-7, the V gene TRBV27; 10 positions agree with TRBD1. CDR3 size: 15 residues. V dropped 6 bases and J dropped 3; count of bases not matched to a gene: 8. Germline values: CDR1 MNHEY, CDR2 SMNVEV (reference sequence). The CDR3 nucleotides are TGTGCCAGCAGGGACCCCGGGACAGGGGTCTACGAGCAGTACTTC. It translates to CASRDPGTGVYEQYF.

This clone was detected a few times. The J gene is TRBJ2-3, the V gene TRBV10-3; 10 nucleotides line up with TRBD2. Germline V CDR1 and CDR2: ENHRY, SYGVKD. With 3 bases clipped from V and 6 bases from J, the junction kept 9 bases outside the gene matches. CDR3 size: 16 residues. CDR3 sequence: CAISDVSSGGADTQYF. CDR3 nucleotide sequence: TGTGCCATCAGTGATGTTTCTAGCGGGGGTGCGGATACGCAGTATTTT.

This clone appeared a few times. The chain has TRBV29-1 and TRBJ1-1, with a possible D match to TRBD1 (6 bases). This CDR3 has 14 amino acids. Germline CDR1 is SQVTM and CDR2 is ANQGSEA. V was trimmed by 4 bases and J by 5 bases, leaving 17 bases between them. DNA of the CDR3: TGCAGCGTTGTCGGTCTGGCAGGGGTTACTGAAGCTTTCTTT. It is translated as CSVVGLAGVTEAFF. Looking up the rest from reference TRBV29-1 and TRBJ1-1 gives the full variable domain: SAVISQKPSRDICQRGTSLTIQCQVDSQVTMMFWYRQQPGQSLTLIATANQGSEATYESGFVIDKFPISRPNLTFSTLTVSNMSPEDSSIYLCSVVGLAGVTEAFFGQGTRLTVV.

This chain links TRBV9 with TRBJ2-7, with D possibly called TRBD1 or TRBD2 (5 bases each). Trimming shortened V by 0 bases and J by 6 bases, and 10 bases separated the two germline ends. The CDR3 sequence is 13 residues long. Germline V lookup: CDR1 SGDLS, CDR2 YYNGEE. For the CDR3, the DNA is TGTGCCAGCAGCGTAGGCACGGGGACCGAGCAGTACTTC. Translating gives CASSVGTGTEQYF. The variable domain in full, completed from reference TRBV9 and TRBJ2-7, reads DSGVTQTPKHLITATGQRVTLRCSPRSGDLSVYWYQQSLDQGLQFLIQYYNGEERAKGNILERFSAQQFPDLHSELNLSSLELGDSALYFCASSVGTGTEQYFGPGTRLTVT.

This chain uses TRBV10-3 with TRBJ2-3; weak D call: TRBD2 (5 bases). The V gene lost 1 base and the J gene lost 4 bases, with 12 bases spanning the gap. The germline gives CDR1 ENHRY, CDR2 SYGVKD. The CDR3 extends over 15 amino acids. The DNA of the CDR3 is TGTGCCATCAGTGAGTTGGAGACTACTTCAGATACGCAGTATTTT. This gives the protein CAISELETTSDTQYF.

The CDR3 is CASSPPGSSNGYTF. The CDR3, as DNA: TGTGCCAGCAGCCCCCCCGGCAGCTCGAATGGCTACACCTTC. The chain is built from TRBV9 and TRBJ1-2; D gene uncertain. This CDR3 spans 14 amino acids. Germline CDR1 SGDLS, CDR2 YYNGEE. Deletions cut 4 bases from V and 6 bases from J, with 16 bases between.

This sequence joins TRBV30 and TRBJ1-1; D might be TRBD1 (6 bases). The CDR3 length is 14 residues. V was pared by 1 base and J by 4 bases, with 13 bases between. CDR1 is GTSNPN and CDR2 is SVGIG in the germline V gene (reference sequence). The DNA of the CDR3 is TGTGCCTGGAGTGACCAAGGGGGTATCACTGAAGCTTTCTTT. Translating gives CAWSDQGGITEAFF.